This T cell receptor (beta chain) was identified in a study of blood T cell repertoires in COVID-19. This clone was detected only a few times. Recruits, aged 18 to 89 years, lived in around 24 US areas. Categorization into cohorts depended on clinical history that participants reported. The recovered donors of Cohort 3 showed two negative PCRs, clearance, or symptom resolution. The CDR3 contains 18 residues. Germline values: CDR1 MGHDK, CDR2 SYGVNS. J lost 2 bases, V lost 5 bases, and 10 bases had no gene match. Source study methods: It was from reference gene primer amplification that nucleated cell counts were estimated. Data came from immunoSEQ multiplex PCR; TCRdb stores just in-frame clones and leaves some out. The DNA was the basis for D and trimming; V, J and clone size are from that table. The repertoire holds roughly 520,000 clones, with 85% to 90% as singletons.

This clonotype was sampled from a woman aged 40 to 55 who had recovered from COVID-19. The chain carries TRBV25-1 and TRBJ2-3; 13 bases are a match to TRBD2. The sequenced sample consisted of PBMCs or T cells enriched from blood (not recorded which). DNA of the CDR3: TGTGCCAGCAGTCCGGGACTAGCGGGATCGAAAGACACAGATACGCAGTATTTT. It encodes CASSPGLAGSKDTDTQYF.